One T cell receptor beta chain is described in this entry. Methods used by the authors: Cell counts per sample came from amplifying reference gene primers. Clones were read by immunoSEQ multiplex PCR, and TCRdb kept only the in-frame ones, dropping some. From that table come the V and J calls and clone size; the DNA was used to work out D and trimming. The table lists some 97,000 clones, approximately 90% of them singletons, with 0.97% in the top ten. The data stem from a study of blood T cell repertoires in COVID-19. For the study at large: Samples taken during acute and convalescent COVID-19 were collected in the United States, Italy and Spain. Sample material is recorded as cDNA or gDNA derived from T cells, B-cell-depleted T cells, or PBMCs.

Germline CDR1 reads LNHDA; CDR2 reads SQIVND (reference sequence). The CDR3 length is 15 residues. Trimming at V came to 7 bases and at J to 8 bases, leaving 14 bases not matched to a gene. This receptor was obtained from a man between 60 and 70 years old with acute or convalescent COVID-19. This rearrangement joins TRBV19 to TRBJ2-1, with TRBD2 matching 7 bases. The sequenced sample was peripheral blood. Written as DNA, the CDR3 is TGTGCCAGTACCCCGAGGGCGGGAGTCAACGATGAGCAGTTCTTC. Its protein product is CASTPRAGVNDEQFF.